These 7 T cell receptor beta chains were sequenced from one sample in a study of shared clonotypes between healthy human individuals. Positively selected for CCR7, the CD45RO-negative cells used as naive CD8 cells excluded terminally differentiated effector memory CD45RA+ cells. Sequenced by immunoSEQ multiplex PCR; TCRdb stores in-frame clones only, minus some. The sample has around 2,100,000 clones, roughly 95% seen once; the top ten hold approximately 1.2%. The sequencing input was naive CD8+ T cells sorted from blood. The receptors derive from a man between 18 and 29 years old in good health.

With regard to this clone: This sample includes further DNA sequences coding for the same CDR3. This rearrangement joins TRBV7-9 to TRBJ1-4; 7 positions match TRBD1. CDR1 and CDR2 (germline): SEHNR, FQNEAQ (reference sequence). The CDR3 extends over 15 amino acids. J was trimmed by 3 bases and V by 6 bases; bases with no gene match: 7. CDR3 nucleotides: TGTGCCAGCAGTTCGACAGGGTCGGCTAATGAAAAACTGTTTTTT. Encoded protein: CASSSTGSANEKLFF.

The CDR3 reads CAWSPLAGPYEQYF. The DNA of the CDR3 is TGTGCCTGGAGTCCCCTAGCGGGACCCTACGAGCAGTACTTC. The chain joins TRBV30 to TRBJ2-7, with 9 nucleotides matching TRBD2. There are 14 residues in the CDR3. Germline lookup yields CDR1 GTSNPN and CDR2 SVGIG (reference sequence). The J segment lost 2 bases and the V segment lost 2 bases, leaving 4 bases of the junction unmatched.

The chain is built from TRBV7-8 and TRBJ2-3; TRBD2 aligns across 7 bases. CDR1 and CDR2 (germline): SGHVS, FQNEAQ. Trimming removed 0 bases from V and 0 bases from J; junction bases left unmatched: 3. The CDR3 is made up of 16 amino acids. The chain's CDR3 is CASSLAGGPSTDTQYF. For the CDR3, the DNA is TGTGCCAGCAGCTTAGCGGGAGGGCCTAGCACAGATACGCAGTATTTT.

The sample holds one count of this clone. Written as DNA, the CDR3 is TGTGCCAGCAGCTGGGCGGGGATTGAAACTGAAGCTTTCTTT. It codes for CASSWAGIETEAFF. J is TRBJ1-1 and V is TRBV5-4; no reliable D call. The V gene's germline CDR1 is SGHNT and CDR2 YYREEE (reference sequence). V was clipped by 3 bases and J by 5 bases, with 14 bases between them. This CDR3 is built from 14 residues. The full variable domain, with the rest looked up from reference TRBV5-4 and TRBJ1-1, is ETGVTQSPTHLIKTRGQQVTLRCSSQSGHNTVSWYQQALGQGPQFIFQYYREEENGRGNFPPRFSGLQFPNYSSELNVNALELDDSALYLCASSWAGIETEAFFGQGTRLTVV.

J is TRBJ2-2 and V is TRBV13; TRBD2 aligns across 8 bases. CDR3 length: 14 amino acids. Germline values: CDR1 PRHDT, CDR2 FYEKMQ (reference sequence). The junction had 5 bases not matched to a gene; V was cut back by 5 bases and J by 6 bases. The DNA of the CDR3 is TGTGCCAGCAGCCCCGGGACTAGGGCCGGGGAGCTGTTTTTT. Amino acid sequence: CASSPGTRAGELFF.

This clone was detected once. The J gene is TRBJ2-3, the V gene TRBV5-8; tentative D call: TRBD1 (5 bases). This CDR3 is built from 18 residues. Germline V gene data show CDR1 as SGHTS and CDR2 as YDEGEE. V was cut by 4 bases and J by 2 bases, with 23 bases left in between. The CDR3 is CASSVEGVDSISTDTQYF. The CDR3 DNA sequence: TGTGCCAGCAGCGTTGAAGGGGTCGACTCAATCTCCACAGATACGCAGTATTTT.

V and J are TRBV11-2 and TRBJ2-1; a possible D gene is TRBD2 (5 bases). The length of the CDR3 is 14 residues. The germline CDR1 and CDR2 sequences are SGHAT and FQNNGV. V was shortened by 5 bases and J by 8 bases, with 16 bases between the two germline ends. CDR3 coding DNA: TGTGCCAGCAGCCGTATGCCTGTCGGGGATGAGCAGTTCTTC. This codes for CASSRMPVGDEQFF.